A single sample gave rise to the 23 T cell receptor beta chains below, sequenced in a study of cytomegalovirus exposure and HLA in healthy donors. The PCR employed 60 Vbeta primers together with 13 Jbeta primers. Profiling relied on immunoSEQ multiplex PCR, and the TCRdb table lists in-frame clones only, not all of them. Found here are roughly 110,000 clones, 71% of them singletons; the top ten hold less than 3%. Sequences were obtained from PBMCs. The receptor source for this set is a female donor in good health and CMV-seronegative.

A note on this clone: Other nucleotide sequences from this sample produce the same CDR3. The genes are TRBV14 and TRBJ2-7, with D tentatively TRBD1 (6 bases). The length of the CDR3 is 12 residues. CDR1 SGHDN and CDR2 FVKESK come from the germline V gene. V was cut by 3 bases and J by 3 bases, with 6 bases left in between. CDR3 amino acids: CASSHRGYEQYF. DNA of the CDR3: TGTGCCAGCAGCCACAGGGGCTACGAGCAGTACTTC.

The chain employs TRBV30 and TRBJ2-3, with 7 nucleotides matching TRBD1. The trim removed 1 base at V and 0 bases at J, leaving 4 bases unmatched. Germline loops: CDR1 GTSNPN, CDR2 SVGIG (reference sequence). This CDR3 has 15 residues. CDR3 nucleotide sequence: TGTGCCTGGAGTGGAGGGACAGATAGCACAGATACGCAGTATTTT. This translates into CAWSGGTDSTDTQYF.

This clone has more than one count but fewer than ten. The chain links TRBV7-2 to TRBJ1-3; no firm D call. CDR3 length: 15 residues. V lost 3 bases to trimming and J lost 0 bases, with 9 bases between them. CDR1 and CDR2 from the germline V gene are SGHTA and FQGNSA. The CDR3 reads CASSLELYSGNTIYF. Written as DNA, the CDR3 is TGTGCCAGCAGCTTGGAGCTTTACTCTGGAAACACCATATATTTT.

J is TRBJ2-2 and V is TRBV14; 9 bases align to TRBD2. The germline V gene encodes CDR1 SGHDN and CDR2 FVKESK. The CDR3 totals 18 residues. After removal of 6 bases from V and 5 bases from J, the junction contained 16 bases not matched to a gene. The CDR3 DNA is TGTGCCAGCAGTCGACCTAGCGGGACGCGGTTGGGGACCGGGGAGCTGTTTTTT. Translating gives CASSRPSGTRLGTGELFF.

This clone was found a few times. The chain is built from TRBV19 and TRBJ2-5, with TRBD2 as a possible D gene (6 bases). Trimming shortened V by 3 bases and J by 2 bases, and 16 bases separated the two germline ends. The germline CDR1 and CDR2 sequences are LNHDA and SQIVND (reference sequence). The CDR3 covers 16 residues. The CDR3 spells CASSIWDLHGQETQYF. The DNA for the CDR3 is TGTGCCAGTAGTATCTGGGACTTACATGGACAAGAGACCCAGTACTTC.

V gene TRBV7-3 combines with J gene TRBJ2-7; 7 nucleotides align to TRBD2. CDR3 size: 13 residues. V lost 1 base to trimming and J lost 6 bases; unmatched junction nucleotides: 3. The V gene's germline CDR1 is SGHTA and CDR2 FQGTGA. The CDR3 protein is CASSLIVAGEQYF. CDR3 bases: TGTGCCAGCAGCTTAATAGTAGCGGGCGAGCAGTACTTC.

The chain uses TRBV5-1 and TRBJ2-4; TRBD2 might be the D (7 bases). The CDR3 has 15 amino acids. V was trimmed by 3 bases and J by 1 base, leaving 11 bases between them. CDR1 SGHRS and CDR2 YFSETQ come from the germline V gene. In nucleotides, the CDR3 is TGCGCCAGCAGCTCGGGGGGCACGGCCAAAAACATTCAGTACTTC. As protein: CASSSGGTAKNIQYF.

J is TRBJ2-3 and V is TRBV5-1, with D perhaps TRBD2 (5 bases). The CDR3 runs to 16 residues. CDR1 is SGHRS, CDR2 YFSETQ, per germline. V was clipped by 2 bases and J by 0 bases, with 13 bases between them. CDR3 in DNA: TGCGCCAGCAGCTTAGGCGGGCCAGCCAGCACAGATACGCAGTATTTT. Amino acids: CASSLGGPASTDTQYF.

CDR3 sequence: CASSRPGTSGRDEQFF. In DNA form, the CDR3 reads TGTGCCAGCAGCAGACCCGGGACTAGCGGGAGAGATGAGCAGTTCTTC. This chain connects TRBV9 to TRBJ2-1; 14 nucleotides match TRBD2. CDR3 size: 16 residues. V gave up 4 bases and J gave up 8 bases; unmatched junction bases: 8. The germline V gene has CDR1 SGDLS and CDR2 YYNGEE.

V gene TRBV6-1 combines with J gene TRBJ2-1, with 12 bases identical to TRBD2. Germline CDR1 and CDR2: MNHNS and SASEGT. Trimming took 7 bases from V and 8 from J; bases not matched to a gene: 9. This CDR3 is built from 15 residues. The CDR3, as DNA: TGTGCCAGCAACCCGACTAGCGGGAGAGGGTATGAGCAGTTCTTC. It yields the protein CASNPTSGRGYEQFF.

The V gene is TRBV19, the J gene TRBJ2-1; no definite D call. The CDR3 sequence is 16 residues long. CDR1 and CDR2 from the germline V gene are LNHDA and SQIVND (reference sequence). V shed 3 bases and J shed 0 bases, with 12 bases lying between them. The CDR3 DNA is TGTGCCAGTAGTATGCCCCTCCGGAGCTCCTACAATGAGCAGTTCTTC. Amino acid sequence: CASSMPLRSSYNEQFF.

This clone was found a few times. The chain links TRBV29-1 to TRBJ1-2, with D possibly being TRBD1 (6 bases). Germline CDR1 and CDR2: SQVTM and ANQGSEA. V was pared by 3 bases and J by 10 bases, with 18 bases between. The CDR3 spans 13 residues. CDR3 sequence reads: CSVDLSGDKLYTF. The CDR3 coding sequence is TGCAGCGTTGATCTCAGTGGGGACAAGCTCTACACCTTC.

The chain joins TRBV11-1 to TRBJ2-2; perhaps TRBD2 as D (6 bases). CDR1 SGHAT and CDR2 FQDESV come from the germline V gene (reference sequence). Trimming removed 3 bases from V and 5 bases from J, with 19 bases in between. The CDR3 is 17 residues long. The CDR3 bases are TGTGCCAGCAGCTTGATCCGTTCCGGGAGAGAGACCGGGGAGCTGTTTTTT. Translating it yields CASSLIRSGRETGELFF.

This clone was seen a handful of times. Other DNA sequences within the sample encode an identical CDR3. This chain uses TRBV4-2 with TRBJ2-7, with 9 bases aligning to TRBD1. This CDR3 region has 14 residues. V was clipped by 3 bases and J by 2 bases; unmatched bases: 2. Germline CDR1 is LGHNA and CDR2 is YNFKEQ. CDR3 DNA: TGTGCCAGCAGCCAGGGACAGGGCACCTACGAGCAGTACTTC. Translation gives CASSQGQGTYEQYF.

The chain carries TRBV4-1 and TRBJ1-4; TRBD1 agrees at 9 bases. From germline, CDR1 is MGHRA and CDR2 YSYEKL. The CDR3 has 15 amino acids. V lost 2 bases and J lost 8; bases outside the gene matches: 6. CDR3 bases: TGCGCCAGCAGCCAACCACAGGGGGCGCGAGAAAAACTGTTTTTT. Amino acids: CASSQPQGAREKLFF.

V is TRBV30 and J is TRBJ2-5, with D unclear. The germline V gene has CDR1 GTSNPN and CDR2 SVGIG (reference sequence). Deletions cut 0 bases from V and 3 bases from J, with 11 bases between. The CDR3 totals 14 residues. CDR3 region: CAWSVLAVKETQYF. CDR3 sequence (DNA): TGTGCCTGGAGTGTATTGGCAGTTAAAGAGACCCAGTACTTC.

The V call is TRBV15, the J call TRBJ2-5; 11 nucleotides match TRBD2. This CDR3 is built from 16 residues. Trimming took 4 bases from V and 7 from J; bases not matched to a gene: 11. CDR1 is LNHNV, CDR2 YYDKDF, per germline (reference sequence). CDR3 in DNA: TGTGCCACCAGCAAGTTTAGCGGGAGGGCCGCCGGGACCCAGTACTTC. Its protein product is CATSKFSGRAAGTQYF.

The chain links TRBV19 to TRBJ2-3, with 10 bases that match TRBD2. This CDR3 has 17 residues. Trimming removed 3 bases from V and 3 bases from J; junction bases left unmatched: 9. The V gene's germline CDR1 is LNHDA and CDR2 SQIVND (reference sequence). The CDR3 sequence: CASSILRLAGETDTQYF. The DNA for the CDR3 is TGTGCCAGTAGTATCCTCCGACTAGCGGGTGAGACAGATACGCAGTATTTT.

This clone has just one count. V gene TRBV5-1 combines with J gene TRBJ1-3, with 10 bases fitting TRBD1. With 4 bases clipped from V and 6 bases from J, the junction kept 4 bases outside the gene matches. Germline V gene sequence: CDR1 SGHRS, CDR2 YFSETQ. The CDR3 is made up of 14 amino acids. The DNA of the CDR3 is TGCGCCAGCAGCATGGGACAGGGGATAAACACCATATATTTT. Translation gives CASSMGQGINTIYF.

This CDR3 is CASSDRQGHTGELFF. CDR3 nucleotide sequence: TGTGCCAGCAGCGACCGACAGGGTCACACCGGGGAGCTGTTTTTT. The chain joins TRBV7-3 to TRBJ2-2; TRBD1 matches 7 bases. CDR3 length: 15 amino acids. V gave up 5 bases and J gave up 3 bases; unmatched junction bases: 6. Germline CDR1 reads SGHTA; CDR2 reads FQGTGA.

The chain links TRBV19 to TRBJ2-1; 10 nucleotides line up with TRBD2. Trimming removed 7 bases from V and 4 bases from J; junction bases left unmatched: 13. CDR1 is LNHDA and CDR2 is SQIVND in the germline V gene (reference sequence). The CDR3 covers 17 residues. The CDR3 spells CASKEGASGSPYNEQFF. For the CDR3, the DNA is TGTGCCAGTAAAGAGGGGGCTAGCGGGAGTCCGTACAATGAGCAGTTCTTC.

This clone came up a few times. The same CDR3 is also encoded by other DNA sequences in this sample. The chain combines TRBV5-5 with TRBJ1-5; D is uncertain. Germline V gene sequence: CDR1 SGHKS, CDR2 YYEKEE (reference sequence). The CDR3 runs 14 residues. V lost 0 bases, J lost 6 bases, and 10 bases lay in between. CDR3 coding DNA: TGTGCCAGCAGCTTGGGCGCTGGAGGTCAGCCCCAGCATTTT. Amino acids: CASSLGAGGQPQHF.

The sample holds a few counts of this clone. V usage is TRBV29-1 and J usage is TRBJ2-7, with D possibly matching TRBD1 (5 bases). The CDR3 runs 12 residues. Trimming took 7 bases from V and 4 from J, leaving 14 bases between them. The germline CDR1 and CDR2 sequences are SQVTM and ANQGSEA. The CDR3 sequence is CSARQGLYEQYF. DNA of the CDR3: TGCAGCGCCAGGCAGGGTTTGTACGAGCAGTACTTC.